Reported below is one T cell receptor (beta chain). This record comes from a study of blood T cell repertoires in COVID-19. Background on the study: Italy, Spain and the United States were the sources of the convalescent and acute COVID-19 samples. Sources were T cells, B-cell-depleted T cells, or PBMCs; the material itself was cDNA or gDNA.

As originally analysed: Estimates of nucleated cell counts were drawn from the amplification of reference gene primers. Data came from immunoSEQ multiplex PCR; TCRdb stores just in-frame clones and leaves some out. The V and J calls and clone size were taken over from that table, and D and trimming were inferred from the DNA. The sample records tens of thousands of clones, roughly 90% being singletons. With 5 bases removed from V and 0 bases from J, the gap between germline ends came to 5 bases. The CDR3 is made up of 13 amino acids. Germline V lookup: CDR1 LNHNV, CDR2 YYDKDF (reference sequence). The chain uses TRBV15 and TRBJ2-1; D remains unclear. The TCR originated in a man in his forties or fifties with acute or convalescent COVID-19. The sequencing sample was made of peripheral blood. CDR3: CATSVASYNEQFF. CDR3 nucleotide sequence: TGTGCCACCAGCGTAGCCTCCTACAATGAGCAGTTCTTC.